This T cell receptor beta chain originates from a study of CD8 T cells in ankylosing spondylitis. Study-wide findings and caveats: It was reported that disease-linked clones were significantly enriched in matched ankylosing spondylitis synovial fluid.

TCRdb used MiXCR to reprocess the 5' RACE reads, holding one entry per CDR3 protein. There are a few hundred thousand distinct CDR3 sequences in the sample; 10% to 13% occur only once, and 21% lies in the top ten. A note on this clonotype: No antigen is known for it.

Trimming took 4 bases from V and 9 from J; bases not matched to a gene: 15. There are 17 residues in the CDR3. Per the germline V gene, CDR1 is MNHEY and CDR2 is SVGAGI. The J gene is TRBJ2-7, the V gene TRBV6-5; 13 bases fit TRBD2. The TCR comes from a male donor with ankylosing spondylitis or in good health (not recorded which). The sample comprised blood, either unsorted or a sorted T cell fraction (not recorded which). CDR3 sequence: CASSSIGTSGTALGQYF. CDR3 in DNA: TGTGCCAGCAGTTCAATCGGGACTAGCGGGACTGCCCTAGGGCAGTACTTC.